One and the same sample provided the 31 T cell receptor beta chains below, sequenced in a study of technical replicates of blood from several donors. The assay was immunoSEQ multiplex PCR, and TCRdb's table has in-frame clones only and misses some. The data show around 62,000 clones, about 98% seen once. Sample: T cells isolated from PBMCs. All receptors come from a human donor in good health.

In its sample, this clone was seen once. The chain recombines TRBV7-2 with TRBJ2-3; TRBD2 might be the D (6 bases). The V end was cut by 3 bases, the J end by 4 bases, with 11 bases between. CDR3 length: 14 amino acids. The V gene's germline CDR1 is SGHTA and CDR2 FQGNSA. DNA of the CDR3: TGTGCCAGCAGCTTCCCGCGGGGCGCAGATACGCAGTATTTT. This sequence encodes CASSFPRGADTQYF.

This clone came up once. The chain links TRBV27 to TRBJ2-5; possibly TRBD2 for D (5 bases). The V end was cut by 3 bases, the J end by 5 bases, with 19 bases between. The CDR3 loop spans 16 amino acids. Looked up from germline, CDR1 is MNHEY and CDR2 is SMNVEV (reference sequence). This chain's CDR3 is CASSFDVGASRETQYF. Written as DNA, the CDR3 is TGTGCCAGCAGTTTCGATGTGGGAGCTTCGAGGGAGACCCAGTACTTC.

The chain couples TRBV28 to TRBJ2-7, with TRBD2 as a possible D gene (7 bases). Germline CDR1 MDHEN, CDR2 SYDVKM. The CDR3 has 12 amino acids. V was trimmed by 8 bases and J by 4 bases, leaving 12 bases between them. The DNA of the CDR3 is TGTGCCAGCGGTGGGGGGGCATACGAGCAGTACTTC. Amino acid sequence: CASGGGAYEQYF.

The rearrangement links TRBV25-1 to TRBJ1-2, with 12 bases aligning to TRBD1. From germline, CDR1 is MGHDK and CDR2 SYGVNS. V was pared by 6 bases and J by 9 bases, with 5 bases of the junction left unmatched. The CDR3 totals 13 residues. CDR3 residues: CASSAGTGGRYTF. In DNA form, the CDR3 reads TGTGCCAGCAGCGCCGGGACAGGGGGCCGCTACACCTTC.

The chain is built from TRBV5-1 and TRBJ2-4, with 11 bases matching TRBD1. The CDR3 contains 14 residues. Unmatched junction bases numbered 3, after V lost 4 bases and J lost 6 bases. CDR1 and CDR2 from the germline V gene are SGHRS and YFSETQ. The CDR3 here is CASSGGTGGNIQYF. For the CDR3, the DNA is TGCGCCAGCAGCGGCGGGACAGGGGGAAACATTCAGTACTTC.

The V gene is TRBV5-4, the J gene TRBJ2-5, with D perhaps matching TRBD2 (7 bases). Looked up from germline, CDR1 is SGHNT and CDR2 is YYREEE (reference sequence). The CDR3 extends over 14 amino acids. Trimming left V 6 bases short and J 5 bases short, with 17 bases between. CDR3 protein: CASTLWGRGETQYF. The CDR3 coding sequence is TGTGCCAGCACTTTGTGGGGGCGGGGGGAGACCCAGTACTTC. Based on the CDR3 plus reference TRBV5-4 and TRBJ2-5, the full variable domain is ETGVTQSPTHLIKTRGQQVTLRCSSQSGHNTVSWYQQALGQGPQFIFQYYREEENGRGNFPPRFSGLQFPNYSSELNVNALELDDSALYLCASTLWGRGETQYFGPGTRLLVL.

V and J are TRBV27 and TRBJ2-7; 9 bases match TRBD1. After removal of 2 bases from V and 7 bases from J, the junction contained 9 bases not matched to a gene. Germline assignment: CDR1 MNHEY and CDR2 SMNVEV (reference sequence). The CDR3 totals 15 residues. The CDR3 protein is CASSLLNRGRGEQYF. In DNA, the CDR3 is TGTGCCAGCAGTTTACTGAACAGGGGGCGCGGAGAGCAGTACTTC.

The chain carries TRBV5-1 and TRBJ2-7, with D possibly matching TRBD1 (6 bases). Germline V gene lookup returns CDR1 SGHRS and CDR2 YFSETQ. The CDR3 covers 16 residues. V lost 0 bases, J lost 0 bases, and 13 bases lay in between. The CDR3 is CASSLGGRLVSYEQYF. The DNA for the CDR3 is TGCGCCAGCAGCTTGGGGGGGCGCCTGGTCTCCTACGAGCAGTACTTC.

The chain recombines TRBV6-1 with TRBJ1-1; 10 nucleotides align to TRBD1. There are 12 residues in the CDR3. The germline gives CDR1 MNHNS, CDR2 SASEGT. V gave up 1 base and J gave up 10 bases; unmatched junction bases: 0. The chain's CDR3 is CASSEGDRGAFF. CDR3 coding DNA: TGTGCCAGCAGTGAAGGGGACAGGGGAGCTTTCTTT.

V is TRBV7-9 and J is TRBJ1-1, with 8 bases identical to TRBD1. CDR3 size: 14 residues. V was clipped by 4 bases and J by 5 bases; unmatched bases: 6. CDR1 and CDR2 (germline): SEHNR, FQNEAQ (reference sequence). DNA of the CDR3: TGTGCCAGCAGCTCCACAACAGGGGGAACTGAAGCTTTCTTT. Residues: CASSSTTGGTEAFF.

In this sample, this clone turned up once. The V and J genes are TRBV18 and TRBJ2-3; 8 bases agree with TRBD1. From germline, CDR1 is KGHSH and CDR2 LQKENI. After removal of 5 bases from V and 2 bases from J, the junction contained 6 bases not matched to a gene. There are 15 residues in the CDR3. CDR3 amino acids: CASSVRQGNTDTQYF. As DNA, the CDR3 is TGTGCCAGCTCAGTGAGACAGGGGAACACAGATACGCAGTATTTT.

The V and J genes are TRBV5-1 and TRBJ2-6; possibly TRBD1 for D (5 bases). Germline V gives CDR1 SGHRS, CDR2 YFSETQ. Trimming shortened V by 7 bases and J by 2 bases, and 16 bases separated the two germline ends. This CDR3 has 16 residues. The CDR3 is CASGQLQDPGANVLTF. As DNA, the CDR3 is TGCGCCAGCGGTCAACTACAGGACCCTGGGGCCAACGTCCTGACTTTC.

This chain links TRBV5-1 with TRBJ1-1; D not resolved. The germline V gene encodes CDR1 SGHRS and CDR2 YFSETQ. V was trimmed by 9 bases and J by 5 bases, leaving 23 bases between them. This CDR3 contains 15 residues. The CDR3 loop reads CATNDPGRGATEAFF. As DNA, the CDR3 is TGCGCCACCAATGACCCGGGCCGGGGAGCGACTGAAGCTTTCTTT.

The genes are TRBV7-6 and TRBJ2-7; TRBD2 might be the D (5 bases). Between the trimmed V and J ends, which lost 1 base and 1 base, there was a span of 8 bases. The germline V gene has CDR1 SGHVS and CDR2 FNYEAQ. The CDR3 runs 14 residues. The CDR3 DNA reads TGTGCCAGCAGCTTAGGGACGGGGTCCTACGAGCAGTACTTC. As protein: CASSLGTGSYEQYF.

This chain connects TRBV11-2 to TRBJ2-7, with 9 bases identical to TRBD2. CDR1 is SGHAT and CDR2 is FQNNGV in the germline V gene. The CDR3 length is 16 residues. With V trimmed by 5 bases and J by 8 bases, 16 bases remained unmatched. The chain's CDR3 is CASSRGPPIAGAQQYF. CDR3 nucleotide sequence: TGTGCCAGCAGCAGAGGGCCGCCGATAGCGGGAGCTCAGCAGTACTTC.

This rearrangement joins TRBV6-5 to TRBJ1-2, with 7 positions matching TRBD1. With V trimmed by 5 bases and J by 1 base, 4 bases remained unmatched. The CDR3 extends over 14 amino acids. Germline-derived CDR1 and CDR2 are MNHEY and SVGAGI. CDR3 residues: CASSRRGLNYGYTF. DNA for the CDR3: TGTGCCAGCAGTCGTAGGGGGCTTAACTATGGCTACACCTTC.

This chain's CDR3 is CAIREASSYEQYF. The CDR3 DNA is TGTGCCATCAGAGAGGCTAGCTCCTACGAGCAGTACTTC. The rearrangement joins TRBV10-3 to TRBJ2-7; D not certain. The CDR3 loop spans 13 amino acids. Trimming cost V 6 bases and J 0 bases, with 9 bases left between them. Germline assignment: CDR1 ENHRY and CDR2 SYGVKD.

This clone was seen just once. V is TRBV7-3 and J is TRBJ2-1, with D perhaps TRBD2 (6 bases). The CDR3 extends over 14 amino acids. V was clipped by 0 bases and J by 5 bases, with 8 bases between them. In germline, CDR1 is SGHTA, CDR2 FQGTGA. The CDR3 region has the DNA TGTGCCAGCAGCTTAACTCGGGAGAACAATGAGCAGTTCTTC. Its protein product is CASSLTRENNEQFF. The entire variable domain, with the rest obtained from reference TRBV7-3 and TRBJ2-1, is as follows: GAGVSQTPSNKVTEKGKYVELRCDPISGHTALYWYRQSLGQGPEFLIYFQGTGAADDSGLPNDRFFAVRPEGSVSTLKIQRTERGDSAVYLCASSLTRENNEQFFGPGTRLTVL.

The chain carries TRBV6-5 and TRBJ2-5; 8 bases are a match to TRBD1. After removal of 6 bases from V and 7 bases from J, the junction contained 4 bases not matched to a gene. The CDR3 totals 12 residues. Germline values: CDR1 MNHEY, CDR2 SVGAGI. The chain's CDR3 is CASRDRVGTQYF. CDR3 bases: TGTGCCAGCAGGGACAGGGTCGGGACCCAGTACTTC.

The chain employs TRBV5-5 and TRBJ1-2, with 7 bases that match TRBD1. V gave up 3 bases and J gave up 3 bases; unmatched junction bases: 8. The germline gives CDR1 SGHKS, CDR2 YYEKEE (reference sequence). The CDR3 contains 15 residues. The CDR3 region is CASSWARQGDYGYTF. DNA for the CDR3: TGTGCCAGCAGCTGGGCAAGACAGGGAGACTATGGCTACACCTTC.

This sequence joins TRBV5-1 and TRBJ1-4, with TRBD1 matching over 8 bases. V was pared by 0 bases and J by 8 bases, with 0 bases of the junction left unmatched. Per germline, CDR1 SGHRS and CDR2 YFSETQ. There are 13 residues in the CDR3. CDR3 DNA sequence: TGCGCCAGCAGCTTGGGGACAGGGGAAAAACTGTTTTTT. It specifies CASSLGTGEKLFF.

The CDR3 here is CASRVLAGADNEQFF. In DNA, the CDR3 is TGTGCCAGCAGAGTTCTAGCGGGAGCCGACAATGAGCAGTTCTTC. The rearrangement links TRBV2 to TRBJ2-1; 10 bases map to TRBD2. There are 15 residues in the CDR3. V was pared by 6 bases and J by 5 bases, with 7 bases of the junction left unmatched. Germline values: CDR1 SNHLY, CDR2 FYNNEI.

V is TRBV27 and J is TRBJ1-2, with D perhaps matching TRBD1 (6 bases). Germline lookup yields CDR1 MNHEY and CDR2 SMNVEV (reference sequence). This CDR3 comprises 16 residues. Trimming shortened V by 5 bases and J by 4 bases, and 20 bases separated the two germline ends. CDR3 in DNA: TGTGCCAGCAGTGGGCCCCAGGGGACGCGTGTCTATGGCTACACCTTC. As protein: CASSGPQGTRVYGYTF.

The rearrangement joins TRBV11-2 to TRBJ2-7, with D possibly TRBD1 on 5 matching bases. V lost 5 bases and J 7 bases, leaving 15 bases between the germline ends. CDR3 size: 13 residues. The germline CDR1 and CDR2 sequences are SGHAT and FQNNGV. DNA for the CDR3: TGTGCCAGCAGCCCCTTCCAGGGTTTGGAGCAGTACTTC. Residues: CASSPFQGLEQYF.

The sample holds one count of this clone. This chain joins TRBV11-3 and TRBJ1-3; D is undetermined. Germline V CDR1 and CDR2: SGHNT, YENEEA. The CDR3 spans 11 residues. Trimming left V 4 bases short and J 7 bases short, with 5 bases between. This chain's CDR3 is CASSYLNTIYF. The CDR3 DNA is TGTGCCAGCAGCTACTTGAACACCATATATTTT. The entire variable domain, with the rest obtained from reference TRBV11-3 and TRBJ1-3, is as follows: EAGVVQSPRYKIIEKKQPVAFWCNPISGHNTLYWYLQNLGQGPELLIRYENEEAVDDSQLPKDRFSAERLKGVDSTLKIQPAELGDSAVYLCASSYLNTIYFGEGSWLTVV.

Remarks on this clone: This specimen includes other DNA sequences encoding the same CDR3. The chain employs TRBV7-9 and TRBJ1-1, with a weak D call TRBD1 (5 bases). The CDR3 runs 13 residues. Germline V lookup: CDR1 SEHNR, CDR2 FQNEAQ (reference sequence). V gave up 5 bases and J gave up 1 base, with 8 bases separating them. Written as DNA, the CDR3 is TGTGCCAGCAGCCGGAGGGGGAACACTGAAGCTTTCTTT. It specifies CASSRRGNTEAFF.

This clone appeared a single time. This chain links TRBV5-4 with TRBJ2-1; 9 nucleotides agree with TRBD2. Germline CDR1 is SGHNT and CDR2 is YYREEE (reference sequence). The J segment lost 5 bases and the V segment lost 4 bases, leaving 16 bases of the junction unmatched. The CDR3 extends over 18 amino acids. Written as DNA, the CDR3 is TGTGCCAGCAGCCCCTCGCGGGGGGGGCTAGCGGGCCACAATGAGCAGTTCTTC. Its protein is CASSPSRGGLAGHNEQFF.

The genes are TRBV19 and TRBJ2-1, with 7 bases fitting TRBD1. In germline, CDR1 is LNHDA, CDR2 SQIVND (reference sequence). The CDR3 length is 14 residues. Trimming removed 4 bases from V and 7 bases from J; junction bases left unmatched: 7. The CDR3 region is CASSTGTATNEQFF. The CDR3 bases are TGTGCCAGTAGTACCGGGACAGCAACGAATGAGCAGTTCTTC.

V is TRBV2 and J is TRBJ2-3; 8 nucleotides agree with TRBD2. The V gene's germline CDR1 is SNHLY and CDR2 FYNNEI. The junction had 3 bases not matched to a gene; V was cut back by 5 bases and J by 2 bases. This CDR3 comprises 14 residues. Written as DNA, the CDR3 is TGTGCCAGCAGTCTTAGCGGGGCCACAGATACGCAGTATTTT. Protein sequence: CASSLSGATDTQYF.

The V and J genes are TRBV7-9 and TRBJ2-1; 9 positions agree with TRBD2. There are 15 residues in the CDR3. J gave up 5 bases and V 3 bases, and 5 bases lay outside the gene matches. CDR1 is SEHNR, CDR2 FQNEAQ, per germline (reference sequence). The CDR3 here is CASSFFSGGNNEQFF. The CDR3 nucleotides read TGTGCCAGCAGCTTTTTCAGCGGGGGGAACAATGAGCAGTTCTTC.

The genes are TRBV5-4 and TRBJ2-7; unclear D gene. The CDR3 contains 15 residues. V was shortened by 4 bases and J by 2 bases, with 16 bases between the two germline ends. Germline values: CDR1 SGHNT, CDR2 YYREEE (reference sequence). CDR3 in DNA: TGTGCCAGCAGCCCTGGTACAGTGGGCGCCTACGAGCAGTACTTC. Translating it yields CASSPGTVGAYEQYF.